A selection of T cell receptor beta chains follows, all from one sample in a study of T cells in Graves' hyperthyroidism and ophthalmopathy. TCRdb reprocessed the multiplex PCR reads with MiXCR, giving one entry per CDR3 protein. Of around 500,000 distinct CDR3 sequences listed, roughly 23% are singletons. The sample was blood. The receptors stem from a woman in her sixties or seventies with Graves' ophthalmopathy. The CDR3 runs from the conserved cysteine through the conserved F or W. Not all rows give a size; the values are once, few, many and, for expanded clones, a class.

v_call: TRBV10-3; cdr3_length: 13; clone_size: few; cdr3_aa: CAGSSDSYNEQFF
v_call: TRBV18; cdr3_length: 15; clone_size: few; cdr3_aa: CASSSTSPSRETQYF
v_call: TRBV18; cdr3_length: 14; clone_size: NA; cdr3_aa: CASSPGSLGEPQHF
v_call: TRBV3-1; cdr3_length: 14; clone_size: few; cdr3_aa: CASSLTWDLGEAFF
v_call: TRBV9; cdr3_length: 15; clone_size: few; cdr3_aa: CASSSPSGRGDTQYF
v_call: TRBV6-2/TRBV6-3; cdr3_length: 13; clone_size: NA; cdr3_aa: CASSVGAFYGYTF
v_call: TRBV20-1; cdr3_length: 14; clone_size: few; cdr3_aa: CSARVGATGDTQYF
v_call: TRBV19; cdr3_length: 15; clone_size: many; cdr3_aa: CASSSGFLSNQPQHF
v_call: TRBV2; cdr3_length: 14; clone_size: many; cdr3_aa: CASKPHSRTDTQYF
v_call: TRBV7-9; cdr3_length: 16; clone_size: NA; cdr3_aa: CASNLPSGSRTGELFF
v_call: TRBV30; cdr3_length: 15; clone_size: many; cdr3_aa: CAWSASGTGNTEAFF
v_call: TRBV9; cdr3_length: 14; clone_size: NA; cdr3_aa: CASSAGTRREKLFF
v_call: TRBV18; cdr3_length: 15; clone_size: few; cdr3_aa: CASSPGTSVQETQYF
v_call: TRBV6-8; cdr3_length: 15; clone_size: few; cdr3_aa: CASSYRRFTQETQYF
v_call: TRBV6-5; cdr3_length: 15; clone_size: few; cdr3_aa: CASSYSPDRADGYTF
v_call: TRBV20-1; cdr3_length: 15; clone_size: NA; cdr3_aa: CSASTAGLAGYKQFF
v_call: TRBV30; cdr3_length: 16; clone_size: NA; cdr3_aa: CAWTHPGTTRRYGYTF
v_call: TRBV7-9; cdr3_length: 14; clone_size: few; cdr3_aa: CASSFSENTGELFF
v_call: TRBV15; cdr3_length: 15; clone_size: NA; cdr3_aa: CATSRGDQRYETQYF
v_call: TRBV27; cdr3_length: 14; clone_size: few; cdr3_aa: CASRPDTTFWPQHF
v_call: TRBV6-2/TRBV6-3; cdr3_length: 15; clone_size: NA; cdr3_aa: CASSYGTSVYNEQFF
v_call: TRBV28; cdr3_length: 15; clone_size: many; cdr3_aa: CASSLWTSGIYEQYF
v_call: TRBV12-3/TRBV12-4; cdr3_length: 15; clone_size: NA; cdr3_aa: CASSSLSRTGNEQFF
v_call: TRBV12-3/TRBV12-4; cdr3_length: 15; clone_size: many; cdr3_aa: CASRLGASYNSPLHF
v_call: TRBV12-3/TRBV12-4; cdr3_length: 17; clone_size: NA; cdr3_aa: CASSPFTIAGNMDTQYF
v_call: TRBV20-1; cdr3_length: 15; clone_size: many; cdr3_aa: CSATTPGGFAYEQYF
v_call: TRBV19; cdr3_length: 14; clone_size: NA; cdr3_aa: CASSRGLNYNEQFF
v_call: TRBV20-1; cdr3_length: 16; clone_size: NA; cdr3_aa: CSARPGQGPGANVLTF
v_call: TRBV7-9; cdr3_length: 15; clone_size: many; cdr3_aa: CASSPSGPRIDTQYF